These 23 T cell receptor beta chains share one sample of origin, sequenced in a study of cytomegalovirus exposure and HLA in healthy donors. The PCR was carried out with 60 Vbeta primers and 13 Jbeta primers. Assay used: immunoSEQ multiplex PCR; TCRdb lists only in-frame clones, some missing. Its listing shows more than 40,000 clones. What was sequenced was PBMCs. Receptor source: a female donor in good health and CMV-seronegative.

CDR3 amino acids: CAISDPSRGGTYEQYF. CDR3 coding DNA: TGTGCCATCAGCGACCCTAGTCGCGGGGGAACCTACGAGCAGTACTTC. The chain uses TRBV10-3 and TRBJ2-7; 7 nucleotides agree with TRBD2. Per the germline V gene, CDR1 is ENHRY and CDR2 is SYGVKD. The CDR3 has 16 residues. V lost 6 bases to trimming and J lost 2 bases; unmatched junction nucleotides: 13.

The chain employs TRBV5-1 and TRBJ1-2; D possibly corresponds to TRBD1 (5 bases). The CDR3 has 15 residues. Trimming cost V 0 bases and J 4 bases, with 13 bases left between them. Germline V lookup: CDR1 SGHRS, CDR2 YFSETQ. CDR3 sequence reads: CASSLAGGHTYGYTF. For the CDR3, the DNA is TGCGCCAGCAGCTTGGCCGGCGGACACACCTATGGCTACACCTTC.

The chain recombines TRBV4-3 with TRBJ1-1; TRBD1 agrees at 8 bases. V lost 0 bases to trimming and J lost 6 bases; unmatched junction nucleotides: 6. The CDR3 loop spans 15 amino acids. Per germline, CDR1 LGHNA and CDR2 YSLEER. CDR3 in amino acids: CASSQDPGGTPEAFF. CDR3 bases: TGCGCCAGCAGCCAAGATCCAGGGGGCACACCTGAAGCTTTCTTT.

The chain uses TRBV9 and TRBJ2-7, with 8 bases that match TRBD2. The V segment lost 0 bases and the J segment 2 bases; nucleotides outside the gene matches: 4. The CDR3 is made up of 15 amino acids. Looked up from germline, CDR1 is SGDLS and CDR2 is YYNGEE. DNA of the CDR3: TGTGCCAGCAGCGTAGTGGCGGGAGGCACCTACGAGCAGTACTTC. Translating it yields CASSVVAGGTYEQYF.

V and J are TRBV7-3 and TRBJ2-2; a weak D match, TRBD1 (6 bases). The ends were cut back, 5 bases at V and 5 bases at J, with 18 bases in the middle. The CDR3 loop spans 16 amino acids. Germline CDR1 SGHTA, CDR2 FQGTGA. CDR3 amino acids: CASSPRLGQRTGELFF. The CDR3 coding sequence is TGTGCCAGCAGCCCGCGTCTGGGACAAAGAACCGGGGAGCTGTTTTTT.

The chain is built from TRBV18 and TRBJ1-4; D uncertain. The CDR3 loop spans 14 amino acids. Looked up from germline, CDR1 is KGHSH and CDR2 is LQKENI. V lost 3 bases, J lost 6 bases, and 11 bases lay in between. CDR3 bases: TGTGCCAGCTCACCCCGGAGCCGCTATGAAAAACTGTTTTTT. It translates to CASSPRSRYEKLFF.

The V call is TRBV5-1, the J call TRBJ1-2; TRBD1 might be the D (5 bases). Germline V gives CDR1 SGHRS, CDR2 YFSETQ. CDR3 length: 12 residues. V lost 4 bases, J lost 4 bases, and 8 bases lay in between. The chain's CDR3 is CASSPGIYGYTF. DNA of the CDR3: TGCGCCAGCAGCCCAGGGATCTATGGCTACACCTTC.

The J gene is TRBJ1-1, the V gene TRBV18; tentative D call: TRBD1 (6 bases). CDR1 is KGHSH and CDR2 is LQKENI in the germline V gene. V dropped 5 bases and J dropped 5 bases, with 12 bases sitting between them. CDR3 length: 13 amino acids. CDR3 in amino acids: CASSGTGLTEAFF. CDR3 DNA sequence: TGTGCCAGCTCAGGTACAGGGTTGACTGAAGCTTTCTTT.

The chain employs TRBV9 and TRBJ2-7; 7 bases match TRBD2. CDR3 length: 15 amino acids. Germline V CDR1 and CDR2: SGDLS, YYNGEE. The V segment lost 4 bases and the J segment 6 bases; nucleotides outside the gene matches: 13. CDR3 nucleotide sequence: TGTGCCAGCAGCCCCCTCCTGGGGGGGACCATCGAGCAGTACTTC. This translates into CASSPLLGGTIEQYF.

J is TRBJ2-6 and V is TRBV9; no clear D. The CDR3 sequence is 14 residues long. Deletions cut 4 bases from V and 2 bases from J, with 7 bases between. In germline, CDR1 is SGDLS, CDR2 YYNGEE. CDR3 amino acids: CASSSPPGANVLTF. CDR3 bases: TGTGCCAGCAGCTCTCCCCCTGGGGCCAACGTCCTGACTTTC.

DNA of the CDR3: TGTGCCAGCAGCTTAGTTTGGGGACTAGCGATTGGGGAGCTGTTTTTT. Residues: CASSLVWGLAIGELFF. The chain has TRBV7-2 and TRBJ2-2; TRBD2 aligns across 10 bases. The germline V gene has CDR1 SGHTA and CDR2 FQGNSA. The CDR3 extends over 16 amino acids. V gave up 1 base and J gave up 8 bases; unmatched junction bases: 7. Complete variable domain (other parts from reference TRBV7-2 and TRBJ2-2): GAGVSQSPSNKVTEKGKDVELRCDPISGHTALYWYRQSLGQGLEFLIYFQGNSAPDKSGLPSDRFSAERTGGSVSTLTIQRTQQEDSAVYLCASSLVWGLAIGELFFGEGSRLTVL.

The J gene is TRBJ1-2, the V gene TRBV5-7; 7 positions agree with TRBD1. TRBV5-7 is noted as an ORF with a role that remains uncertain. This CDR3 is built from 16 residues. Trimming took 0 bases from V and 7 from J; bases not matched to a gene: 12. The CDR3 region is CASSLAQSAGGGGYTF. The CDR3 DNA follows: TGTGCCAGCAGCTTGGCCCAGAGCGCAGGGGGAGGTGGCTACACCTTC.

The chain couples TRBV20-1 to TRBJ1-2, with D unresolved. Germline-derived CDR1 and CDR2 are DFQATT and SNEGSKA (reference sequence). The V gene lost 6 bases and the J gene lost 5 bases, with 7 bases spanning the gap. There are 10 residues in the CDR3. In DNA, the CDR3 is TGCAGTGCAGAGGGTTATGGCTACACCTTC. It specifies CSAEGYGYTF.

The V gene is TRBV4-2, the J gene TRBJ2-1; 8 nucleotides agree with TRBD1. CDR1 is LGHNA, CDR2 YNFKEQ, per germline. V trimming: 1 base; J trimming: 2 bases; junction bases outside the gene matches: 7. The CDR3 length is 17 residues. CDR3 sequence: CASSQAPGQGPYNEQFF. The CDR3, as DNA: TGTGCCAGCAGCCAAGCCCCCGGACAGGGACCCTACAATGAGCAGTTCTTC.

The V and J genes are TRBV18 and TRBJ2-1; 7 bases are shared with TRBD1. The ends lost 6 bases at V and 3 bases at J; junction bases unmatched: 5. This CDR3 contains 14 residues. Germline V lookup: CDR1 KGHSH, CDR2 LQKENI. This CDR3 reads CASSSSGGYNEQFF. Here the CDR3 DNA reads TGTGCCAGCTCCTCTTCAGGGGGCTACAATGAGCAGTTCTTC.

J is TRBJ2-5 and V is TRBV13; 12 bases map to TRBD1. The junction had 15 bases not matched to a gene; V was cut back by 5 bases and J by 5 bases. CDR3 length: 18 amino acids. Germline CDR1 reads PRHDT; CDR2 reads FYEKMQ (reference sequence). The DNA for the CDR3 is TGTGCCAGCAGCGGGGCTGGGACAGGGGGCGCGAGGACGGAGACCCAGTACTTC. This sequence encodes CASSGAGTGGARTETQYF.

The chain joins TRBV15 to TRBJ1-6, with D unresolved. Germline V gene sequence: CDR1 LNHNV, CDR2 YYDKDF (reference sequence). The CDR3 sequence is 13 residues long. V dropped 1 base and J dropped 8 bases, with 6 bases sitting between them. For the CDR3, the DNA is TGTGCCACCAGCAGAGTAGATTATTCACCCCTCCACTTT. This gives the protein CATSRVDYSPLHF.

CDR3 DNA sequence: TGCGCCAGCAGCCAGACAGGGGGAAAACTGTTTTTT. Translating gives CASSQTGGKLFF. The J gene is TRBJ1-4, the V gene TRBV5-1; 9 positions agree with TRBD1. The CDR3 totals 12 residues. Germline loops: CDR1 SGHRS, CDR2 YFSETQ. With 4 bases clipped from V and 10 bases from J, the junction kept 2 bases outside the gene matches.

This chain links TRBV5-1 with TRBJ2-1; D not certain. The CDR3 runs 14 residues. Germline assignment: CDR1 SGHRS and CDR2 YFSETQ. The germline V and J ends were trimmed by 4 bases and 5 bases, with 13 bases remaining between them. CDR3 sequence reads: CASSLLGADNEQFF. DNA of the CDR3: TGCGCCAGCAGCCTCTTAGGCGCGGACAATGAGCAGTTCTTC.

V gene TRBV29-1 combines with J gene TRBJ1-2; D unclear. Germline-derived CDR1 and CDR2 are SQVTM and ANQGSEA. The CDR3 sequence is 12 residues long. Deletions cut 3 bases from V and 8 bases from J, with 13 bases between. The CDR3 here is CSVDSLPGGYTF. The CDR3 nucleotides read TGCAGCGTTGATAGCCTTCCGGGAGGCTACACCTTC.

For this clone: The germline gene is not matched at one end of the junction; a read error may be the cause. The J gene is TRBJ2-5, the V gene TRBV7-7; 10 positions match TRBD1. Per the germline V gene, CDR1 is SSHAT and CDR2 is FNYEAQ (reference sequence). CDR3 size: 15 residues. This CDR3 is CASSLSGTGEETQYF. CDR3 bases: TGTGCTAGCAGCTTAAGCGGGACAGGGGAGGAGACCCAGTACTTC.

V is TRBV5-1 and J is TRBJ2-3; D is unresolved. Trimming took off 2 bases at V and 6 bases at J, with 10 bases between the two ends. CDR1 and CDR2 from the germline V gene are SGHRS and YFSETQ. This CDR3 region has 13 residues. The CDR3 protein is CASSFDGSDTQYF. CDR3 DNA sequence: TGCGCCAGCAGCTTCGACGGGTCGGATACGCAGTATTTT.

J is TRBJ1-4 and V is TRBV5-1; D gene uncertain. The length of the CDR3 is 14 residues. Deletions cut 2 bases from V and 7 bases from J, with 12 bases between. Germline V gene sequence: CDR1 SGHRS, CDR2 YFSETQ. The CDR3 region is CASSLGGLGEKLFF. In DNA, the CDR3 is TGCGCCAGCAGCTTAGGTGGGCTGGGTGAAAAACTGTTTTTT.